The sequence of this T cell receptor beta chain was determined in a study of cytomegalovirus exposure and HLA in healthy donors. Primers included in the PCR were 60 Vbeta and 13 Jbeta primers. This table comes from immunoSEQ multiplex PCR, and its TCRdb copy is limited to in-frame clones, with some not included. The table shows 100,000 to 150,000 clones, with about 73% occurring only once. Regarding the study as a whole: Overall, around 160 TCR beta chains were annotated as cytomegalovirus-associated. Available immune exposure information covered CMV serostatus only. HLA restriction was apparent for most CMV-associated TCR beta chains in a later analysis. A missense variant in DCLRE1C was later tied to TCR beta V- and J-gene trimming.

CDR1 LNHDA and CDR2 SQIVND come from the germline V gene (reference sequence). The CDR3 is 13 amino acids. V lost 3 bases and J 4 bases, leaving 4 bases between the germline ends. As concerns this clone: The antigen remains unidentified.

This clonotype originated in a woman between 35 and 50 years old in good health and CMV-seronegative. Sequencing used PBMCs. This chain connects TRBV19 to TRBJ2-6; D unresolved. This CDR3 is CASSMRGANVLTF. The CDR3 bases are TGTGCCAGTAGTATGAGAGGGGCCAACGTCCTGACTTTC.